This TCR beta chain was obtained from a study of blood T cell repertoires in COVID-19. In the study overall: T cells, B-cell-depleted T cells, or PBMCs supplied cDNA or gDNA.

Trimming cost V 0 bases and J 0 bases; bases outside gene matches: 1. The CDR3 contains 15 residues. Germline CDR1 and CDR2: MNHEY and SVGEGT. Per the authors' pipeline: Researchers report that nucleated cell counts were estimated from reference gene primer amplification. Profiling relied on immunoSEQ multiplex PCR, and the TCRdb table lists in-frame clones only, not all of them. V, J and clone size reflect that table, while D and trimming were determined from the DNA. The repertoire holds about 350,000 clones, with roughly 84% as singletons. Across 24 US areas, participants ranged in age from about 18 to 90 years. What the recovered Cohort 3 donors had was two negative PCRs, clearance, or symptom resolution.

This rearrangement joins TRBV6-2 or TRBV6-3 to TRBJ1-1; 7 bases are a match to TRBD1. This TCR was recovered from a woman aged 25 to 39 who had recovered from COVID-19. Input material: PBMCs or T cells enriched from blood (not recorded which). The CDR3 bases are TGTGCCAGCAGTTACTCGGACAGGATGAACACTGAAGCTTTCTTT. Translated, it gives CASSYSDRMNTEAFF.